This T cell receptor (beta chain) emerged from a study of tissue T cells after allogeneic stem cell transplantation. Sequenced by immunoSEQ multiplex PCR; TCRdb stores in-frame clones only, minus some. The sample has about 8,200 clones; approximately 46% are singletons. Germline CDR1 is KGHTA and CDR2 is FQNQQP. The CDR3 loop spans 15 amino acids. The sample's time point: mouse harvest day 7 after allogeneic transplant. The graft held 10^6 splenic CD5+ T cells and 10^7 T-cell-depleted bone marrow cells. This clone was picked up a small number of times. Germline and genes: mouse. The CDR3 end lies 1 residue beyond the end of the read and is filled in from the germline J gene.

The rearrangement links TRBV23 to TRBJ1-3; the tabulated D call, TRBD1, remains unverified against the DNA. This clonotype was obtained from a female BALB/c mouse given C57BL/6 T cells with graft-versus-host disease after an allogeneic hematopoietic cell transplant. The sample consisted of skin. The CDR3 spells CSSSQSKGAGNTLYF. Partial CDR3 DNA: TGCTCCAGCAGTCAATCAAAGGGGGCTGGAAATACGCTCTAT.